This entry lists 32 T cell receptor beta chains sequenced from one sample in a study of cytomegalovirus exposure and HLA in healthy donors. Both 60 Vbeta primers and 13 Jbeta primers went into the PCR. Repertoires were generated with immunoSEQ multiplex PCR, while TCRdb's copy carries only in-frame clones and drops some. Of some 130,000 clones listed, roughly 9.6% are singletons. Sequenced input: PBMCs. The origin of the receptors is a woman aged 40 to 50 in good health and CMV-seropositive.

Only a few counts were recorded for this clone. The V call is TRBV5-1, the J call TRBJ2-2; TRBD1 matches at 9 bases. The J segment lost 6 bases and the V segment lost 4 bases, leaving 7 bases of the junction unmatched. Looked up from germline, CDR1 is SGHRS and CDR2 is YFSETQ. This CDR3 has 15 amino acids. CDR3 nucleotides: TGCGCCAGCAGCCGGGACAGGGTTGAGGCCGGGGAGCTGTTTTTT. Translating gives CASSRDRVEAGELFF.

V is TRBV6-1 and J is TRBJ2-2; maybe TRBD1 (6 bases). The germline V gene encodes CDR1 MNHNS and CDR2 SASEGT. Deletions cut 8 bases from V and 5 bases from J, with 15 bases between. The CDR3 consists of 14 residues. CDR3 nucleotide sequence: TGTGCCAGCGTCCCCAAGGGGGTAACCGGGGAGCTGTTTTTT. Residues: CASVPKGVTGELFF.

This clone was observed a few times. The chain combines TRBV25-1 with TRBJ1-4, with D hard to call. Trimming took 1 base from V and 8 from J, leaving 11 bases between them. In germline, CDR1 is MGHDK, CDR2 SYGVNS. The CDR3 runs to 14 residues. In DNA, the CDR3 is TGTGCCAGCAGTGAATCTTTTTCGGGGGAAAAACTGTTTTTT. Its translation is CASSESFSGEKLFF.

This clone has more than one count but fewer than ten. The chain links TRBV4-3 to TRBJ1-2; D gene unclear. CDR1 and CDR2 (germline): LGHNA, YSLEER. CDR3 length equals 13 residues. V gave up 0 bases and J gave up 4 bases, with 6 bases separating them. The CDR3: CASSQDKAYGYTF. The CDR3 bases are TGCGCCAGCAGCCAAGATAAAGCCTATGGCTACACCTTC.

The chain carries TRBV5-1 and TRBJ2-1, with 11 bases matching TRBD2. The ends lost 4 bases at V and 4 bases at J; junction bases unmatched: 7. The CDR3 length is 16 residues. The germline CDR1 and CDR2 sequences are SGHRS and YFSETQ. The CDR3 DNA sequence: TGCGCCAGCAGCGGGGTAGCGGGGGGGGGATACAATGAGCAGTTCTTC. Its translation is CASSGVAGGGYNEQFF. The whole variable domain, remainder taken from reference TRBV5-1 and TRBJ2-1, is KAGVTQTPRYLIKTRGQQVTLSCSPISGHRSVSWYQQTPGQGLQFLFEYFSETQRNKGNFPGRFSGRQFSNSRSEMNVSTLELGDSALYLCASSGVAGGGYNEQFFGPGTRLTVL.

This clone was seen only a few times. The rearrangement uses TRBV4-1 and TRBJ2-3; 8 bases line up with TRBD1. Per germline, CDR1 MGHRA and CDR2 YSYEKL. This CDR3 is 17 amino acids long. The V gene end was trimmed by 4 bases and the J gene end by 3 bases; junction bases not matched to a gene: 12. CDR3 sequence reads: CASSLGRTGSVTDTQYF. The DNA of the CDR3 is TGCGCCAGCAGCCTCGGTCGGACAGGGAGTGTAACAGATACGCAGTATTTT.

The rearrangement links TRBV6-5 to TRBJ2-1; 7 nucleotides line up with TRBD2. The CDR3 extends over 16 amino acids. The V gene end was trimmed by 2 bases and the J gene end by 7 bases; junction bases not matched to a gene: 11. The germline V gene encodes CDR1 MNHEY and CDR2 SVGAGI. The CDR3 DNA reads TGTGCCAGCAGTTACCGACTAGCAGGTCTTGGAAATGAGCAGTTCTTC. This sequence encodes CASSYRLAGLGNEQFF.

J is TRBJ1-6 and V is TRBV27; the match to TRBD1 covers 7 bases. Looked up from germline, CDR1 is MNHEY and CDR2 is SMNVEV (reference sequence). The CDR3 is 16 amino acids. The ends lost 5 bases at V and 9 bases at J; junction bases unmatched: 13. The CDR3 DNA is TGTGCCAGCAGTCTGGCCGGAACGGCAGGGGGTTCACCCCTCCACTTT. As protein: CASSLAGTAGGSPLHF.

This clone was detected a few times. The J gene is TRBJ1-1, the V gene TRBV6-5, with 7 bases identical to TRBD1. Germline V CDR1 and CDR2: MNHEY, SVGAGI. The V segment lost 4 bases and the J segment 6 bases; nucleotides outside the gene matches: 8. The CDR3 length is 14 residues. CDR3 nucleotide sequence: TGTGCCAGCAGTTCTCTTACAGGGGAGGCTGAAGCTTTCTTT. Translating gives CASSSLTGEAEAFF.

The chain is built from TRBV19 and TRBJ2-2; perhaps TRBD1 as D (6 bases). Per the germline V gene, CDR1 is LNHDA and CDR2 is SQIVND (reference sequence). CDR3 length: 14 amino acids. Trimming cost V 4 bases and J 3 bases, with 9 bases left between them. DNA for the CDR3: TGTGCCAGTAGTAGCCCAGGGGACACCGGGGAGCTGTTTTTT. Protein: CASSSPGDTGELFF.

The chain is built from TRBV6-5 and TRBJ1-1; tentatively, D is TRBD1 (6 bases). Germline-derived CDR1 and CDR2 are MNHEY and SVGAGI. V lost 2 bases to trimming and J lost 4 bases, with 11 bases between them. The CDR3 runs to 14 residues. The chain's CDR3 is CASSYNTGFTEAFF. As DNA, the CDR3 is TGTGCCAGCAGTTACAATACAGGGTTCACTGAAGCTTTCTTT.

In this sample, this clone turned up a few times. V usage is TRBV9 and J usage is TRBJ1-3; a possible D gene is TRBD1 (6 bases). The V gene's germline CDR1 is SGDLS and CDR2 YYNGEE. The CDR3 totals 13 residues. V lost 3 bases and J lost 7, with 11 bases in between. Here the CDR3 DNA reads TGTGCCAGCAGCGGGCCTCAGGGGAACACCATATATTTT. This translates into CASSGPQGNTIYF.

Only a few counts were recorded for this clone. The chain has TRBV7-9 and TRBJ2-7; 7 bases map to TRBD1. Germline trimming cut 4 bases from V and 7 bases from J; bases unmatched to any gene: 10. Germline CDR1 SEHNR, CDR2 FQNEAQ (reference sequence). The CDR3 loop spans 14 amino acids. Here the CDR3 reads CASSYQGDSREQYF. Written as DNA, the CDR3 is TGTGCCAGCAGCTACCAGGGGGATTCGAGGGAGCAGTACTTC. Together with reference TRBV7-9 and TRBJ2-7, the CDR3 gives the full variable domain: DTGVSQNPRHKITKRGQNVTFRCDPISEHNRLYWYRQTLGQGPEFLTYFQNEAQLEKSRLLSDRFSAERPKGSFSTLEIQRTEQGDSAMYLCASSYQGDSREQYFGPGTRLTVT.

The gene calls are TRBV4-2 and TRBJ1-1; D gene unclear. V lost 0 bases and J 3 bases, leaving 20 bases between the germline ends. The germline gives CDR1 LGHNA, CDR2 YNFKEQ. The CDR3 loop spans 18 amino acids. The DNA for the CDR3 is TGTGCCAGCAGCCAAGAGTTTACACTCCGAGGGTTAGACACTGAAGCTTTCTTT. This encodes CASSQEFTLRGLDTEAFF.

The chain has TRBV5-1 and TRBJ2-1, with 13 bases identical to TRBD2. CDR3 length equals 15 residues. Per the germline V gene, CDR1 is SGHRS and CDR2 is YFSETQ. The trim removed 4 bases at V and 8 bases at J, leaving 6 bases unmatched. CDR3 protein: CASSPGTSGVHEQFF. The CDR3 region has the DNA TGCGCCAGCAGCCCCGGGACTAGCGGGGTCCATGAGCAGTTCTTC.

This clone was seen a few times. The CDR3 sequence: CASSLSSPIDTDTQYF. Written as DNA, the CDR3 is TGTGCCAGCAGCTTAAGCAGTCCAATCGACACAGATACGCAGTATTTT. This chain connects TRBV7-3 to TRBJ2-3; D ambiguous. With 1 base removed from V and 2 bases from J, the gap between germline ends came to 13 bases. CDR1 is SGHTA, CDR2 FQGTGA, per germline. The CDR3 sequence is 16 residues long.

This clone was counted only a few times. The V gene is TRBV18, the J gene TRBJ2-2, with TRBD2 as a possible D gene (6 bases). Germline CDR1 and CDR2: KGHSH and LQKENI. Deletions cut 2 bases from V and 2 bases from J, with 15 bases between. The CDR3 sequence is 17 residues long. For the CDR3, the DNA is TGTGCCAGCTCACCAAGTAGTCCGGGGACTAACACCGGGGAGCTGTTTTTT. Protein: CASSPSSPGTNTGELFF.

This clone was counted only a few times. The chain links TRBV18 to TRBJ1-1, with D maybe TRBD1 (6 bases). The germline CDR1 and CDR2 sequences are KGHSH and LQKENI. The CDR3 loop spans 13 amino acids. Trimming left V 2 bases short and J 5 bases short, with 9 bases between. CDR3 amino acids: CASSPGGETEAFF. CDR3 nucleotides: TGTGCCAGCTCACCAGGGGGCGAAACTGAAGCTTTCTTT.

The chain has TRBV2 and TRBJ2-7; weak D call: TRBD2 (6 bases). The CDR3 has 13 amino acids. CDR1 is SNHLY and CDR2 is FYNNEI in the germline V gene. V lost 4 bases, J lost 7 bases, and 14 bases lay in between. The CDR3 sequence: CASSGHSAGEQYF. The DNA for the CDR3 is TGTGCCAGCAGTGGACACTCGGCGGGGGAGCAGTACTTC.

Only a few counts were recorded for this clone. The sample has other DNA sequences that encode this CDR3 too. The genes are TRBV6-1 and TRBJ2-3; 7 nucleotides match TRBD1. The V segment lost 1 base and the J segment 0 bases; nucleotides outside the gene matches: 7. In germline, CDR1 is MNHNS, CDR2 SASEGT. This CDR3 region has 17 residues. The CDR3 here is CASSEGDSYPSTDTQYF. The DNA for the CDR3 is TGTGCCAGCAGTGAAGGGGACAGCTACCCTAGCACAGATACGCAGTATTTT.

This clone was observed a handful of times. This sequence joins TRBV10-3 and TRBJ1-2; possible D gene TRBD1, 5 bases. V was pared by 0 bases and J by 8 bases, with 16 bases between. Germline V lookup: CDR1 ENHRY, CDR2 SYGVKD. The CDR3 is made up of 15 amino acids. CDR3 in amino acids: CAISESTGRGRGYTF. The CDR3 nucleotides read TGTGCCATCAGTGAGTCGACCGGGAGGGGCCGGGGCTACACCTTC.

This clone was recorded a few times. The CDR3 protein is CASSPPGQTKETQYF. The CDR3, as DNA: TGCGCCAGCAGCCCACCCGGACAGACTAAGGAGACCCAGTACTTC. The V gene is TRBV5-1, the J gene TRBJ2-5, with D perhaps matching TRBD1 (6 bases). This CDR3 is 15 amino acids long. Trimming took off 4 bases at V and 5 bases at J, with 18 bases between the two ends. Per germline, CDR1 SGHRS and CDR2 YFSETQ.

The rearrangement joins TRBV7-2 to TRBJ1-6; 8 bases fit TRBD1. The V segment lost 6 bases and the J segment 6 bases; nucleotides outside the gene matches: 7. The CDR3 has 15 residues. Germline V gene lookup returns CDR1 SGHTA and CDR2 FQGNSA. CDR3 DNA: TGTGCCAGCAGACCTTCCGACAGGGGTAATTCACCCCTCCACTTT. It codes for CASRPSDRGNSPLHF. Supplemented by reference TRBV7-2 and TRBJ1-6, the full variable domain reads GAGVSQSPSNKVTEKGKDVELRCDPISGHTALYWYRQSLGQGLEFLIYFQGNSAPDKSGLPSDRFSAERTGGSVSTLTIQRTQQEDSAVYLCASRPSDRGNSPLHFGNGTRLTVT.

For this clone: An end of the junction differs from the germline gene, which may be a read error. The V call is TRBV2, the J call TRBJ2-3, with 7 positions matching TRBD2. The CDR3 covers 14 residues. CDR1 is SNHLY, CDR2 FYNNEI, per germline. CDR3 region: CASSLGGGSDMQYF. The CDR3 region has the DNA TGTGCCAGCAGTTTGGGCGGGGGTTCAGATATGCAGTATTTT. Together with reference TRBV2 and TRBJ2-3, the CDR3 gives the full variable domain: EPEVTQTPSHQVTQMGQEVILRCVPISNHLYFYWYRQILGQKVEFLVSFYNNEISEKSEIFDDQFSVERPDGSNFTLKIRSTKLEDSAMYFCASSLGGGSDMQYFGPGTRLTVL.

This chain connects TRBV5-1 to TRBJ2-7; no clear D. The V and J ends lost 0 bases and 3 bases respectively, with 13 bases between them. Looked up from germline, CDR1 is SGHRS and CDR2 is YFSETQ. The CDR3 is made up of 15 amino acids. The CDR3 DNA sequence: TGCGCCAGCAGCTTGGGTTCCCCGAAGAGCTACGAGCAGTACTTC. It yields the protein CASSLGSPKSYEQYF.

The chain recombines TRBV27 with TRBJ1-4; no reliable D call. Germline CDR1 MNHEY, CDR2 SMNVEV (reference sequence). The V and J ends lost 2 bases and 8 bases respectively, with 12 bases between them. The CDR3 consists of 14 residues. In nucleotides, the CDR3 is TGTGCCAGCAGTTTAAGATTCTATGCGGAAAAACTGTTTTTT. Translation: CASSLRFYAEKLFF. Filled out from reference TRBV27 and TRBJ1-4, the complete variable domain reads EAQVTQNPRYLITVTGKKLTVTCSQNMNHEYMSWYRQDPGLGLRQIYYSMNVEVTDKGDVPEGYKVSRKEKRNFPLILESPSPNQTSLYFCASSLRFYAEKLFFGSGTQLSVL.

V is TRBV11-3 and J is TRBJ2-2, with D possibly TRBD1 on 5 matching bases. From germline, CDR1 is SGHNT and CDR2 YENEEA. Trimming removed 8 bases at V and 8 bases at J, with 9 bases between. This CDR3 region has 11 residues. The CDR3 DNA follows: TGTGCCAGCGGTACAGGTGGGGAGCTGTTTTTT. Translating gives CASGTGGELFF.

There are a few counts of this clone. The DNA of the CDR3 is TGTGCCAGCAGCGCGACGGGGACAGGGCCCACCGGGGAGCTGTTTTTT. It encodes CASSATGTGPTGELFF. The gene calls are TRBV7-8 and TRBJ2-2; 9 bases are a match to TRBD1. From germline, CDR1 is SGHVS and CDR2 FQNEAQ. This CDR3 has 16 residues. Losses at the gene ends were 5 bases for V and 4 bases for J; bases not matched to a gene: 8.

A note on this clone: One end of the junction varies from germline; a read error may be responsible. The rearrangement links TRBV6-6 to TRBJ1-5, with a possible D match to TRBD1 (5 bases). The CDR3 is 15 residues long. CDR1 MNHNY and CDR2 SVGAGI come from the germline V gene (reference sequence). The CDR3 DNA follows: TGTACCAGCAGAAGTAACGGGGGGGGTGGGCCAAAACAGCATTTT. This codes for CTSRSNGGGGPKQHF.

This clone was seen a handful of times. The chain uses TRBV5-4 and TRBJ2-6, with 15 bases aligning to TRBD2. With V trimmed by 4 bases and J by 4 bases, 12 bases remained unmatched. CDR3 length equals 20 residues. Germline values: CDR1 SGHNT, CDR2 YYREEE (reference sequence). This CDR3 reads CASSGLAGGPSRSGANVLTF. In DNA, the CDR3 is TGTGCCAGCAGCGGACTAGCGGGGGGGCCCTCCCGATCCGGGGCCAACGTCCTGACTTTC.

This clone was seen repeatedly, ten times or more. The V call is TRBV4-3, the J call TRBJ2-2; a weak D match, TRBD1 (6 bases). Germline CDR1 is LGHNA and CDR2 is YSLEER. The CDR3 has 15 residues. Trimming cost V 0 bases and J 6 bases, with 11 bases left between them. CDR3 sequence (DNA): TGCGCCAGCAGCCAAGATCTAGGGGGATCCGGGGAGCTGTTTTTT. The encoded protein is CASSQDLGGSGELFF.

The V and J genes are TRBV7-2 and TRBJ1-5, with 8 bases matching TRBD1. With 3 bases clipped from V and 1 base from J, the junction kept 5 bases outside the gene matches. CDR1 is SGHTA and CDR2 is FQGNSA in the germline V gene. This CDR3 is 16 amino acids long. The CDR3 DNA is TGTGCCAGCAGCTTTTCAGGGGGCTTGAGCAATCAGCCCCAGCATTTT. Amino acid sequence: CASSFSGGLSNQPQHF.